These T cell receptor beta chains were read from a single sample in a study of blood T cell repertoires in COVID-19. TCRdb's table, derived via immunoSEQ multiplex PCR, lists solely in-frame clones and lacks some. Among a few hundred thousand clones listed, more than 85% were seen once. The material sequenced was PBMCs or T cells enriched from blood (not recorded which). All receptors derive from a woman in her forties or fifties who had recovered from COVID-19. CDR3s include the opening cysteine and the closing phenylalanine or tryptophan. The D gene is left open where the match is weak. Clone size is stated in some rows and not others, as once, few, many or a class when expanded.

j_call clone_size d_call v_call cdr3_nt cdr3_aa
TRBJ2-3 . . TRBV21-1 TGTGCCAGCAGCATGTGGGGACTAGAGTTAGCAGATACGCAGTATTTT CASSMWGLELADTQYF
TRBJ2-3 . . TRBV9 TGTGCCAGCAGCTCCGGAAGGGGGATTAAAAACACAGATACGCAGTATTTT CASSSGRGIKNTDTQYF
TRBJ1-2 . . TRBV18 TGTGCCAGCTCACCGGATCAGGTCCCGGGAAGCTATGGCTACACCTTC CASSPDQVPGSYGYTF
TRBJ1-4 . TRBD1 TRBV5-6 TGTGCCAGCAGCGTACGGGACAGGAAAATTGAAAAACTGTTTTTT CASSVRDRKIEKLFF
TRBJ2-2 . TRBD2 TRBV28 TGTGCCAGCAGTTCCGGCCTAAGCGGGAGGGGGGACACCGGGGAGCTGTTTTTT CASSSGLSGRGDTGELFF
TRBJ2-3 . TRBD1 TRBV19 TGTGCCAGTAGTCAAAACGGACAGGGTGGTGGAGATACGCAGTATTTT CASSQNGQGGGDTQYF
TRBJ1-1 few . TRBV7-9 TGTGCCAGCAGTCAGACGCCTAGGAACACTGAAGCTTTCTTT CASSQTPRNTEAFF
TRBJ1-2 . TRBD1 TRBV9 TGTGCCAGCAGCACCCGACAGGGGTCCTATCTAGCTAACTATGGCTACACCTTC CASSTRQGSYLANYGYTF
TRBJ2-7 . TRBD1 TRBV5-4 TGTGCCAGCAGCTTGCCCGGGACAGGGGTGAACGAGCAGTACTTC CASSLPGTGVNEQYF
TRBJ2-1 . . TRBV2 TGTGCCAGCAGGGAGGACCAGTACAATGAGCAGTTCTTC CASREDQYNEQFF
TRBJ1-1 once . TRBV9 TGTGCCAGCAGCGGAAGGGGAAACACTGAAGCTTTCTTT CASSGRGNTEAFF
TRBJ2-7 . TRBD1 TRBV3-1/TRBV3-2 TGTGCCAGCAGCCAGGGGACAGGGAGCTCCTACGAGCAGTACTTC CASSQGTGSSYEQYF
TRBJ2-1 . TRBD1 TRBV7-3 TGTGCCAGCAGCCCAGGACAGGGTTACAATGAGCAGTTCTTC CASSPGQGYNEQFF
TRBJ1-6 . TRBD1 TRBV9 TGTGCCAGCAGCGCCGGACAGGGGGGGTTTAATTCACCCCTCCACTTT CASSAGQGGFNSPLHF
TRBJ1-5 . TRBD1 TRBV30 TGTGCCTGGAGTACAGGGGAGGCCCAAGGTCAGCCCCAGCATTTT CAWSTGEAQGQPQHF
TRBJ2-3 . TRBD2 TRBV5-4 TGTGCCAGCAGCTTGCGGACTAGCGGGAGCACAGATACGCAGTATTTT CASSLRTSGSTDTQYF
TRBJ2-1 . TRBD1 TRBV5-6 TGTGCCAGCAGCCCGAACAGGGGGGCTTGGAACAATGAGCAGTTCTTC CASSPNRGAWNNEQFF
TRBJ1-4 . . TRBV28 TGTGCCAGCAGTGCCAGAGGAAAACTGTTTTTT CASSARGKLFF
TRBJ1-2 . . TRBV28 TGTGCCAGCAGTTCCCCCCTACCCTACGGCTACACCTTC CASSSPLPYGYTF
TRBJ2-7 . TRBD1 TRBV6-5 TGTGCCACCGGACAGGGCTACGAGCAGTACTTC CATGQGYEQYF
TRBJ1-6 . . TRBV2 TGTGCCAGCCGACTGAAACAGGGATTTAATTCACCCCTCCACTTT CASRLKQGFNSPLHF
TRBJ2-5 . . TRBV6-2/TRBV6-3 TGTGCCAGCAGTCGCCGGCGGAGGGAGACCCAGTACTTC CASSRRRRETQYF
TRBJ1-5 . . TRBV19 TGTGCCAGTAGTATAGTATCCCCCCAGAACAATCAGCCCCAGCATTTT CASSIVSPQNNQPQHF
TRBJ1-2 . . TRBV7-9 TGTGCCAGCAGCCCGGAGACAGAGAGTTACTATGGCTACACCTTC CASSPETESYYGYTF
TRBJ2-7 . TRBD2 TRBV6-2/TRBV6-3 TGTGCCAGCAGTTACCGTCCTAGCGGGAGGGGGACGTCCTACGAGCAGTACTTC CASSYRPSGRGTSYEQYF
TRBJ2-7 . . TRBV6-5 TGTGCCAGCAGCGGTTTCCACGAGCAGTACTTC CASSGFHEQYF
TRBJ2-5 . TRBD1 TRBV7-3 TGTGCCAGCAGCTCTACGGGACAGGGAGCAACCCAGTACTTC CASSSTGQGATQYF
TRBJ2-7 . . TRBV9 TGTGCCAGCAGCCCCCGAGGGTCCAACTCCTACGAGCAGTACTTC CASSPRGSNSYEQYF
TRBJ1-4 . . TRBV9 TGTGCCCGCAGCCCGCGGGAGGGGGGGCCGGGAGAAAAACTGTTTTTT CARSPREGGPGEKLFF
TRBJ2-1 . . TRBV24-1 TGTGCCACCAGTGATTCCCCGGACAGTTACAATGAGCAGTTCTTC CATSDSPDSYNEQFF
TRBJ2-7 . . TRBV6-5 TGTGCCAGCAGCGGGTTTGGCTACGAGCAGTACTTC CASSGFGYEQYF
TRBJ2-7 . TRBD2 TRBV3-1/TRBV3-2 TGTGCCAGCAGCCAAAGACCCCTGTGGCGGACTAGCGGAAACGAGCAGTACTTC CASSQRPLWRTSGNEQYF
TRBJ2-1 once TRBD2 TRBV5-4 TGTGCCAGCAGCATAGCGGGAGCCAAGGGTGAGCAGTTCTTC CASSIAGAKGEQFF
TRBJ2-7 few . TRBV11-1 TGTGCCAGCAGCTTAGAGGCAGGGGAACACTACGAGCAGTACTTC CASSLEAGEHYEQYF
TRBJ2-3 . TRBD2 TRBV28 TGTGCCAGCAGTTTCCCCGCAGCGGGAGGGCCTGATACGCAGTATTTT CASSFPAAGGPDTQYF
TRBJ1-3 . TRBD1 TRBV11-1 TGTGCCAGCAGCCCGACAGGGGGTGAAGGAAACACCATATATTTT CASSPTGGEGNTIYF
TRBJ2-1 . . TRBV5-1 TGCGCCAGCAGCTCGGTCGGGGGGCCCACCTACAATGAGCAGTTCTTC CASSSVGGPTYNEQFF
TRBJ1-1 . . TRBV7-2 TGTGCCAGCAGCTCTTCTTGGGGCAAAACTGAAGCTTTCTTT CASSSSWGKTEAFF
TRBJ2-2 once TRBD2 TRBV11-3 TGTGCCAGCAGCCCACCGGGACTAGCGGGATCGGCCGGGGAGCTGTTTTTT CASSPPGLAGSAGELFF
TRBJ1-1 . . TRBV30 TGTGCCTGGAAAGGACACACGAACACTGAAGCTTTCTTT CAWKGHTNTEAFF
TRBJ1-3 few . TRBV11-2 TGTGCCAGCAGCTTAGAACACGGGGTTTCTGGAAACACCATATATTTT CASSLEHGVSGNTIYF
TRBJ2-1 few TRBD2 TRBV7-9 TGTGCCAGCAGCTTAGCAGGCCTAGCGGGCAATGAGCAGTTCTTC CASSLAGLAGNEQFF
TRBJ1-3 . . TRBV7-2 TGTGCCAGCAGCTTAAGGGGCAACTCTGGAAACACCATATATTTT CASSLRGNSGNTIYF
TRBJ1-5 . TRBD1 TRBV10-2 TGCGCCAGCAGGCAGGGGGCGTACGGTCAGCCCCAGCATTTT CASRQGAYGQPQHF
TRBJ2-6 . . TRBV7-8 TGTGCCAGCAGCACTTTTAGCGTTACCACTCTACGGGGCAACGTCCTGACTTTC CASSTFSVTTLRGNVLTF
TRBJ2-3 . . TRBV7-9 TGTGCCAGCAGCTTACCCCAGCAGGACTCGTTTGGAGATACGCAGTATTTT CASSLPQQDSFGDTQYF
TRBJ2-3 . TRBD2 TRBV10-3 TGTGCCACCGGGACTAGCGGCCCTACTAGCACAGATACGCAGTATTTT CATGTSGPTSTDTQYF
TRBJ2-1 . . TRBV11-3 TGTGCCAGCAGCTTCGGAACCAGCGGTAGCTACAATGAGCAGTTCTTC CASSFGTSGSYNEQFF
TRBJ2-1 . TRBD2 TRBV29-1 TGCAGCGTTGAGAAAGCTAGCGGGAGGGCCTACAATGAGCAGTTCTTC CSVEKASGRAYNEQFF
TRBJ2-1 . . TRBV27 TGTGCCAGTTCAGGGGAGAACTCCTACAATGAGCAGTTCTTC CASSGENSYNEQFF
TRBJ2-1 few TRBD2 TRBV7-3 TGTGCCAGCAGCTTAGCGGGAGGTAACAATGAGCAGTTCTTC CASSLAGGNNEQFF
TRBJ2-7 . . TRBV6-1 TGTGCCAGCAGTGAATATGGAGATTACTACGAGCAGTACTTC CASSEYGDYYEQYF
TRBJ1-2 . . TRBV16 TGTGCCAGCAGCCAATCGCTTGGGGGCCTCTATGGCTACACCTTC CASSQSLGGLYGYTF